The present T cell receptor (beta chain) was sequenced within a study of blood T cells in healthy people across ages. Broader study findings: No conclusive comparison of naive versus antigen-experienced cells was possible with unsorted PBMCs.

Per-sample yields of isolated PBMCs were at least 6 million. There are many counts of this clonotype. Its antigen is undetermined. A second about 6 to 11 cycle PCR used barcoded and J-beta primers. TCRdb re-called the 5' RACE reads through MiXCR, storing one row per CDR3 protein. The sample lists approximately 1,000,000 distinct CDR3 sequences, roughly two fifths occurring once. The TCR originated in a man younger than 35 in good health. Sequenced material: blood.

The DNA of the CDR3 is TGTGCCAGCAGCCCCACGGGCGAGACCCAGTACTTC. It translates to CASSPTGETQYF. This rearrangement joins TRBV12-3 or TRBV12-4 to TRBJ2-5; D is unresolved. The CDR3 extends over 12 amino acids. V was shortened by 6 bases and J by 5 bases, with 10 bases between the two germline ends.